The T cell receptor (beta chain) under discussion was sequenced for a study of regulatory dendritic cells for organ transplantation. Study-wide background: Monocytes received vitamin D3 on days 0 and 4, IL-10 on day 4. Notes on the study in general: Among resting subsets, memory CD8+ cells contained the most alloreactive clonotypes.

Sorted T cells were CFSE-labeled and cultured 5 days with allogeneic regulatory or mature dendritic cells at 1:10. Memory T cells were CD45RO+, naive were CD45RA+, sorted by FACS. In germline, CDR1 is SEHNR, CDR2 FQNEAQ (reference sequence). The trim removed 5 bases at V and 4 bases at J, leaving 8 bases unmatched. This CDR3 is built from 15 residues. Assay used: immunoSEQ multiplex PCR; TCRdb lists only in-frame clones, some missing. Altogether about 20,000 clones are present, around 85% being singletons, with the ten largest covering just under 0.7%. Comment on this clone: Its antigen is undetermined.

The TCR originated in a human donor in good health. Sequenced input: naive CD4+ T cells from blood cultured with regulatory dendritic cells. Subset given: CD45RA+ naive T cells. This chain connects TRBV7-9 to TRBJ2-3; TRBD1 matches at 8 bases. The CDR3 region is CASSHMDRDADTQYF. The CDR3 nucleotides are TGTGCCAGCAGCCATATGGACAGGGATGCAGATACGCAGTATTTT.